The clone carrying this TCR beta chain came up a few times. Its target is unknown. A universal primer site came from template switching; cDNA carried unique molecular identifiers. TCRdb ran MiXCR on the 5' RACE reads and lists one entry per CDR3 protein. The profile covers some 240,000 distinct CDR3 sequences, with around 8.8% appearing a single time and less than 4% taken by the ten largest. The source of the sample is a study of identical twins. Overall study findings and caveats: Out-of-frame beta chain sequences displayed weaker excess sharing between twins. Within cord blood, abundant beta clonotypes carried fewer insertions, but memory repertoires showed no such trend.

The same specimen was also included in a second study, on yellow fever vaccine responses in identical twins. That source reports: After vaccination, twins' T cell response reportedly seemed partly convergent, partly personalized.

Sample: CD8+ T cells sorted from blood. The receptor was derived from a woman between 18 and 30 years old in good health.

The CDR3, as DNA: TGTGCCAGCAGTTCAGGACTAGCGGGAGTCATCACCGGGGAGCTGTTTTTT. The encoded protein is CASSSGLAGVITGELFF. The chain couples TRBV12-3 or TRBV12-4 to TRBJ2-2; 13 bases line up with TRBD2. This CDR3 has 17 amino acids. The V and J ends lost 4 bases and 4 bases, in that order; junction bases with no gene match: 6.